A selection of T cell receptor beta chains follows, all from one sample in a study of shared clonotypes between healthy human individuals. Sequencing was performed with immunoSEQ multiplex PCR; in TCRdb, only in-frame clones are kept and a portion is missing. The sample holds fewer than 500,000 clones, roughly 85% seen once. The sequencing sample was made of PBMCs. Receptors were obtained from a woman aged 40 to 50 in good health. Some clones in this sample may be carry-over from other donors' samples. The CDR3 runs from the conserved cysteine through the conserved F or W. Each record gives: V gene, clone size, D gene, J gene, CDR3 DNA, CDR3 protein. The D gene is left open where the match is weak. The size entry is marked missing in some rows and otherwise reads once, few, many or a size class.

v_call: TRBV20-1; clone_size: .; d_call: .; j_call: TRBJ2-1; cdr3_nt: TGCAGTGTGGGTACTTACAATGAGCAGTTCTTC; cdr3_aa: CSVGTYNEQFF
v_call: TRBV7-9; clone_size: .; d_call: .; j_call: TRBJ1-4; cdr3_nt: TGTGCCAGCAGCCGAGGGAATCCCCATGAAAAACTGTTTTTT; cdr3_aa: CASSRGNPHEKLFF
v_call: TRBV9; clone_size: once; d_call: TRBD2; j_call: TRBJ2-1; cdr3_nt: TGTGCCAGCAGCGAGACTAGCGGGAGGGCCTTTGAGCAGTTCTTC; cdr3_aa: CASSETSGRAFEQFF
v_call: TRBV7-2; clone_size: .; d_call: .; j_call: TRBJ2-6; cdr3_nt: TGTGCCAGCACCCCGTGGACGGGTAGCTCTGGGGCCAACGTCCTGACTTTC; cdr3_aa: CASTPWTGSSGANVLTF
v_call: TRBV28; clone_size: .; d_call: .; j_call: TRBJ1-1; cdr3_nt: TGTGCCAGCAGGTTGTTGGCTGAAGCTTTCTTT; cdr3_aa: CASRLLAEAFF
v_call: TRBV15; clone_size: .; d_call: .; j_call: TRBJ2-1; cdr3_nt: TGTGCCACCAGCAGAGATTATAACAATGAGCAGTTCTTC; cdr3_aa: CATSRDYNNEQFF
v_call: TRBV7-2; clone_size: .; d_call: TRBD2; j_call: TRBJ2-7; cdr3_nt: TGTGCCAGCAGCCCACAACCGACTAGCACCTACGAGCAGTACTTC; cdr3_aa: CASSPQPTSTYEQYF
v_call: TRBV6-6; clone_size: .; d_call: .; j_call: TRBJ1-4; cdr3_nt: TGTGCCAGCCGGAGGGCTAATGAAAAACTGTTTTTT; cdr3_aa: CASRRANEKLFF
v_call: TRBV5-1; clone_size: .; d_call: TRBD1; j_call: TRBJ2-2; cdr3_nt: TGCGCCAGCAGCTGGGGGACAGAGAACACCGGGGAGCTGTTTTTT; cdr3_aa: CASSWGTENTGELFF
v_call: TRBV15; clone_size: .; d_call: TRBD2; j_call: TRBJ2-5; cdr3_nt: TGTGCCACCAGCAGAGACGACTACGGGGGGAAGACCCAGTACTTC; cdr3_aa: CATSRDDYGGKTQYF
v_call: TRBV28; clone_size: .; d_call: .; j_call: TRBJ2-7; cdr3_nt: TGTGCCAGCAGTTTTTCCACCCCAGTTATTCCGCACTTC; cdr3_aa: CASSFSTPVIPHF
v_call: TRBV18; clone_size: .; d_call: .; j_call: TRBJ1-1; cdr3_nt: TGTGCCAGCTCACCACCCGACAGGCGCACTGAAGCTTTCTTT; cdr3_aa: CASSPPDRRTEAFF
v_call: TRBV19; clone_size: .; d_call: .; j_call: TRBJ2-1; cdr3_nt: TGTGCCAGTAGTAAGGCCGATGAGCAGTTCTTC; cdr3_aa: CASSKADEQFF
v_call: TRBV10-2; clone_size: .; d_call: TRBD1; j_call: TRBJ2-1; cdr3_nt: TGCGCCAGCAGTCGACAGGGCCTCTACAATGAGCAGTTCTTC; cdr3_aa: CASSRQGLYNEQFF
v_call: TRBV2; clone_size: .; d_call: TRBD1; j_call: TRBJ1-1; cdr3_nt: TGTGCCAGCAGTCCCGGCACAGGGGGGGCCACTGAAGCTTTCTTT; cdr3_aa: CASSPGTGGATEAFF
v_call: TRBV19; clone_size: once; d_call: .; j_call: TRBJ2-7; cdr3_nt: TGTGCCAGTAAGAGCGCCCTCGGCTCCTACGAGCAGTACTTC; cdr3_aa: CASKSALGSYEQYF
v_call: TRBV6-5; clone_size: .; d_call: TRBD1; j_call: TRBJ2-4; cdr3_nt: TGTGCCAGCAGTTGGACAGGGGGAAACATTCAGTACTTC; cdr3_aa: CASSWTGGNIQYF